This T cell receptor (beta chain) was captured by sequencing in a study of shared clonotypes between healthy human individuals. Trimming cost V 2 bases and J 14 bases, with 9 bases left between them. Per germline, CDR1 MNHNY and CDR2 SVGAGI (reference sequence). The CDR3 spans 11 residues. This clone has only one observation. Produced via immunoSEQ multiplex PCR; TCRdb's table is partial and in-frame only. The sample lists a few million clones, approximately 94% occurring once. This clonotype was obtained from a man aged 18 to 29 in good health. The material sequenced was naive CD4+ T cells sorted from blood. Regarding subset: CD45RA+ positively selected. The rearrangement joins TRBV6-6 to TRBJ1-4; D is uncertain. CDR3 amino acids: CASSYGSFLFF. The CDR3 bases are TGTGCCAGCAGTTACGGGTCGTTTCTGTTTTTT.